The sequence of this TCR beta chain was determined in a study of cytomegalovirus exposure and HLA in healthy donors. CDR1 is MDHEN and CDR2 is SYDVKM in the germline V gene. Trimming stripped 5 bases from V and 1 base from J, with 15 bases between. The CDR3 contains 15 residues. The PCR used 60 Vbeta and 13 Jbeta primers. TCRdb's table, derived via immunoSEQ multiplex PCR, lists solely in-frame clones and lacks some. This table has 100,000 or so clones, around 77% appearing once. The TCR sequence derives from a man aged 40-50 years in good health and CMV-seropositive. Sequenced material: PBMCs. The chain is built from TRBV28 and TRBJ2-7; the D is unclear. The CDR3 protein is CASSSRGAASYEQYF. DNA for the CDR3: TGTGCCAGCAGTAGCCGAGGCGCTGCTTCCTACGAGCAGTACTTC.